These T cell receptor beta chains were read from a single sample in a study of T cell responses to AZD1222 COVID-19 vaccine. Clones were sequenced by immunoSEQ multiplex PCR, and TCRdb holds only the in-frame ones, with some missing. Of some 120,000 clones in the sample, 91% are singletons; the top ten hold approximately 3%. The source material was peripheral blood, sampled on day 0 of AZD1222 vaccination. These receptors came from an adult in good health. Each CDR3 is given with its conserved first and last residue. The D gene is left open where the match is weak. The size entry is marked missing in some rows and otherwise reads once, few, many or a size class.

j_call,v_call,d_call,clone_size,cdr3_nt,cdr3_aa
TRBJ1-5,TRBV12-3/TRBV12-4,TRBD1,once,TGTGCCACCGCGACAGGGGTTAATCAGCCCCAGCATTTT,CATATGVNQPQHF
TRBJ1-2,TRBV5-4,NA,NA,TGTGCCAGCAGCCCTCTAGGGGGGACCTATGGCTACACCTTC,CASSPLGGTYGYTF
TRBJ1-1,TRBV3-1/TRBV3-2,NA,NA,TGTGCCAGCAGCCCCCCCACAGGGAAAAACACTGAAGCTTTCTTT,CASSPPTGKNTEAFF
TRBJ1-2,TRBV7-2,NA,NA,TGTGCCAGCGGCAGGGCGAACTATGGCTACACCTTC,CASGRANYGYTF
TRBJ1-2,TRBV7-9,NA,NA,TGTGCCAGCAGCTTTCCCCCACAAGGTCTTCGAGGTGGCTACACCTTC,CASSFPPQGLRGGYTF
TRBJ2-5,TRBV18,NA,NA,TGTGCCAGCTCACCACGGGGGTTGCAAGAGACCCAGTACTTC,CASSPRGLQETQYF
TRBJ2-7,TRBV27,NA,NA,TGTGCCAGCAGTTTGACCCCTTCCTACGAGCAGTACTTC,CASSLTPSYEQYF
TRBJ1-4,TRBV3-1/TRBV3-2,NA,NA,TGTGCCAGCAGCCAAATCCAGTTTAATGAAAAACTGTTTTTT,CASSQIQFNEKLFF
TRBJ2-3,TRBV5-4,TRBD2,NA,TGTGCCAGCAGCGTGACTAGCGGGATCGTAGATACGCAGTATTTT,CASSVTSGIVDTQYF
TRBJ2-3,TRBV9,NA,NA,TGTGCCAGCAGCGTTGGACCCACAGATACGCAGTATTTT,CASSVGPTDTQYF
TRBJ1-1,TRBV2,TRBD1,NA,TGTGCCAGCAGTGTAGGGACAGGCACTGAAGCTTTCTTT,CASSVGTGTEAFF
TRBJ2-3,TRBV4-1,NA,once,TGCGCCAGCAGCCAAGAAGGCACAGATACGCAGTATTTT,CASSQEGTDTQYF
TRBJ1-1,TRBV30,NA,NA,TGTGCCTGGAGCCCGTCGGGGGGGACTGAAGCTTTCTTT,CAWSPSGGTEAFF
TRBJ2-2,TRBV7-7,TRBD1,once,TGTGCCAGCAGCCTAAGACAGGGGGGAACCGGGGAGCTGTTTTTT,CASSLRQGGTGELFF
TRBJ1-1,TRBV6-5,NA,NA,TGTGCCAGCTACGTGACTCAGAACACTGAAGCTTTCTTT,CASYVTQNTEAFF
TRBJ1-4,TRBV2,TRBD1,NA,TGTGCCAGCAGTGACGGGCTCACGGGACAGCAAAAACTGTTTTTT,CASSDGLTGQQKLFF
TRBJ2-3,TRBV6-5,NA,NA,TGTGCCAGCCTATCCCCCGCGAACCCAGATACGCAGTATTTT,CASLSPANPDTQYF
TRBJ1-2,TRBV30,NA,NA,TGTGCCTGGAGAAAAGTCCCCCGTGGCTACACCTTC,CAWRKVPRGYTF
TRBJ2-5,TRBV5-1,TRBD1,NA,TGCGCCAGCAGCTTGCGGACAGGGGAGGGAGAGACCCAGTACTTC,CASSLRTGEGETQYF
TRBJ2-3,TRBV10-3,TRBD2,NA,TGTGCCATCAGTTTACTAGCGGGAGGCACAGATACGCAGTATTTT,CAISLLAGGTDTQYF
TRBJ1-1,TRBV5-4,NA,NA,TGTGCCAGCAGCTTACCCGGGGAACCAGAAGCTTTCTTT,CASSLPGEPEAFF
TRBJ1-1,TRBV6-2/TRBV6-3,NA,once,TGTGCCAGCAGTTACGCCTCGGACATATCTTCAGCCATGAACACTGAAGCTTTCTTT,CASSYASDISSAMNTEAFF
TRBJ2-6,TRBV5-1,TRBD1,NA,TGCGCCAGCAGTCCCGGGACAGCGATCTCTGGGGCCAACGTCCTGACTTTC,CASSPGTAISGANVLTF
TRBJ2-7,TRBV5-1,NA,NA,TGCGCCAGCAGCATGGACAGTAGCTCCTACGAGCAGTACTTC,CASSMDSSSYEQYF
TRBJ2-7,TRBV24-1,TRBD1,few,TGTGCCACCATGGGGACAGGGGGGCCCTACGAGCAGTACTTC,CATMGTGGPYEQYF
TRBJ2-1,TRBV28,TRBD2,NA,TGTGCCAGCAGTCCCCTCAGGGCTAGCGGGGCCTACAATGAGCAGTTCTTC,CASSPLRASGAYNEQFF
TRBJ1-2,TRBV29-1,NA,NA,TGCAGCGTTGACTCCGGAAATGACTATGGCTACACCTTC,CSVDSGNDYGYTF
TRBJ1-2,TRBV18,NA,NA,TGTGCCAGCTCACAAGGACAGAATCCTAACTATGGCTACACCTTC,CASSQGQNPNYGYTF
TRBJ2-3,TRBV30,TRBD1,NA,TGTGCCTGGAGCCCACCGGGACAGACGCAGTATTTT,CAWSPPGQTQYF
TRBJ1-5,TRBV3-1/TRBV3-2,NA,NA,TGTGCCAGCAGCCCAGATTATCCTCGTAGCAATCAGCCCCAGCATTTT,CASSPDYPRSNQPQHF
TRBJ2-2,TRBV5-6,NA,few,TGTGCCAGCAGCTTGGCCTCCGGGGGCAGGACCGGGGAGCTGTTTTTT,CASSLASGGRTGELFF
TRBJ1-1,TRBV19,TRBD1,NA,TGTGCCAGTAGTATAGCAACAGGGGGCGAAGCTTTCTTT,CASSIATGGEAFF
TRBJ2-3,TRBV19,NA,NA,TGTGCCAGTAGTATACTGAGCTACACAGATACGCAGTATTTT,CASSILSYTDTQYF
TRBJ2-2,TRBV2,NA,few,TGTGCCAGCAGTGCCAGGGTAGGGAACACCGGGGAGCTGTTTTTT,CASSARVGNTGELFF
TRBJ2-1,TRBV5-1,NA,once,TGCGCCAGCAGCTTCTCCCCTAATGAGCAGTTCTTC,CASSFSPNEQFF
TRBJ2-5,TRBV19,NA,NA,TGTGCCAGTAGTATCACCGGGGCAGAGGAGACCCAGTACTTC,CASSITGAEETQYF
TRBJ2-7,TRBV7-2,TRBD1,NA,TGTGCCAGCAGCCGCCCGGACAGGGCATCCTACGAGCAGTACTTC,CASSRPDRASYEQYF